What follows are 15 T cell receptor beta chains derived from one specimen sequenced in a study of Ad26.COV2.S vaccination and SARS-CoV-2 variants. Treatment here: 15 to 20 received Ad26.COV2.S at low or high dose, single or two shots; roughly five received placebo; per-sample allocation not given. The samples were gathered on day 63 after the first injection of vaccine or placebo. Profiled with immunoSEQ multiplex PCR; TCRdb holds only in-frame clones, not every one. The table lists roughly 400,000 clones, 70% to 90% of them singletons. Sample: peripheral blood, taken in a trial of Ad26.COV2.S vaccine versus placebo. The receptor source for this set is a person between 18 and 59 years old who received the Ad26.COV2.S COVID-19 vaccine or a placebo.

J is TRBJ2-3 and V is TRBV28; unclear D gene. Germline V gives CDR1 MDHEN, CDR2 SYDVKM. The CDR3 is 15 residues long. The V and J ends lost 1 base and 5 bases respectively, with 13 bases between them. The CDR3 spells CASSLSENWVDTQYF. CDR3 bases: TGTGCCAGCAGTTTATCTGAGAACTGGGTAGATACGCAGTATTTT.

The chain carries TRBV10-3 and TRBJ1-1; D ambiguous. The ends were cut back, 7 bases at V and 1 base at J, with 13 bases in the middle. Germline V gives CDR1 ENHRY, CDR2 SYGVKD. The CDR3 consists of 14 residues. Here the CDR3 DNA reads TGTGCCATCACCCCCAGTAAAAAGAACACTGAAGCTTTCTTT. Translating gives CAITPSKKNTEAFF.

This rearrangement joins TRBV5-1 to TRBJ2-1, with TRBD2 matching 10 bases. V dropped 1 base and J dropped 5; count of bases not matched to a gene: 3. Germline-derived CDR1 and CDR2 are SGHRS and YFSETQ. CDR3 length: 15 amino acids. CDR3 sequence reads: CASSLLAGVDNEQFF. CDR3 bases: TGCGCCAGCAGCTTGCTAGCGGGAGTGGACAATGAGCAGTTCTTC.

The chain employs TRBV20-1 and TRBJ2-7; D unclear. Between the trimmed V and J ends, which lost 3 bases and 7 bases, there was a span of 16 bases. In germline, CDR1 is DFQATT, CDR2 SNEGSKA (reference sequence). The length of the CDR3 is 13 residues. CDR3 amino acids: CSASTSVWGEQYF. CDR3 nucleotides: TGCAGTGCTAGTACGTCCGTTTGGGGTGAGCAGTACTTC.

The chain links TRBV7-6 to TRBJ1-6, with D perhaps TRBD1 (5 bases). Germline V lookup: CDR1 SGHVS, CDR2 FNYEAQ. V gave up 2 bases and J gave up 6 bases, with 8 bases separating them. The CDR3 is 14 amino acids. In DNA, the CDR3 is TGTGCCAGCAGCTTACAGGGCGGTAATTCACCCCTCCACTTT. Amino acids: CASSLQGGNSPLHF.

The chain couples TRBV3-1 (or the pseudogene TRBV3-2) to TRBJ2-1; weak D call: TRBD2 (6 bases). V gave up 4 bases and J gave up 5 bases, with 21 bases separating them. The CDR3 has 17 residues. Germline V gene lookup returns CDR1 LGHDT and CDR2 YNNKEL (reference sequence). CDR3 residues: CASSPGTLFRGNNEQFF. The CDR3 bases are TGTGCCAGCAGCCCCGGGACTCTCTTCCGAGGGAACAATGAGCAGTTCTTC.

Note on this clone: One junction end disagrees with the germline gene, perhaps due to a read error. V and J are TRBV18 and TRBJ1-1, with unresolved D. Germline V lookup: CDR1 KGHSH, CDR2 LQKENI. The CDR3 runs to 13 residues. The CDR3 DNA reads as TGTGCCAGCTCACCGCGCGAGGGTAACAGCGCGCTGTTT. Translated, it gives CASSPREGNSALF.

The CDR3 DNA reads as TGTGCCTGGGTGTACGACACTGAAGCTTTCTTT. Translating gives CAWVYDTEAFF. The chain joins TRBV30 to TRBJ1-1; D gene unclear. Trimming stripped 5 bases from V and 3 bases from J, with 7 bases between. The V gene's germline CDR1 is GTSNPN and CDR2 SVGIG (reference sequence). The CDR3 length is 11 residues.

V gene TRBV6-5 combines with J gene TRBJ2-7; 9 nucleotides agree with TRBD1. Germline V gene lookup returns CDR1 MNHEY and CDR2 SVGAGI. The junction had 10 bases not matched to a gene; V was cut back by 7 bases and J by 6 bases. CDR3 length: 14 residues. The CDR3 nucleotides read TGTGCCAGCACCCGAGGGACAGGGTTATCCGAGCAGTACTTC. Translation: CASTRGTGLSEQYF.

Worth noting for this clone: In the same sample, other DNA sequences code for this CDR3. CDR3 DNA: TGTGCCAGCAGTGAGGGACAGGGGAATGAAAAACTGTTTTTT. Encoded protein: CASSEGQGNEKLFF. The gene calls are TRBV6-1 and TRBJ1-4; TRBD1 matches at 10 bases. There are 14 residues in the CDR3. The ends lost 3 bases at V and 5 bases at J; junction bases unmatched: 0. CDR1 and CDR2 from the germline V gene are MNHNS and SASEGT.

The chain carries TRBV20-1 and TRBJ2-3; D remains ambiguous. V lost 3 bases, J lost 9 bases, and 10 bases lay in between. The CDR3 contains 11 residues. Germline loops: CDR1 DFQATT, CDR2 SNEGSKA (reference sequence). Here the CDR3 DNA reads TGCAGTGCTAGTCGACTTGCCACGCAGTATTTT. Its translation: CSASRLATQYF.

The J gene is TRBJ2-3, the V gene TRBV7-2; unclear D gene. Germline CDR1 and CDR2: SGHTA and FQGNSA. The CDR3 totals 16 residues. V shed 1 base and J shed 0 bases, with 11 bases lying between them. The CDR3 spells CASSLGTHWSTDTQYF. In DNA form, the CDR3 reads TGTGCCAGCAGCTTAGGGACCCATTGGAGCACAGATACGCAGTATTTT.

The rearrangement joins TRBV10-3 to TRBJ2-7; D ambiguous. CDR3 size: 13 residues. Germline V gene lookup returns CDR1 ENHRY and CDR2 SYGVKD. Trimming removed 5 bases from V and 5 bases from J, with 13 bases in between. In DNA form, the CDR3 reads TGTGCCATCAGTCGTGGCGCCTACGACGAGCAGTACTTC. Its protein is CAISRGAYDEQYF.

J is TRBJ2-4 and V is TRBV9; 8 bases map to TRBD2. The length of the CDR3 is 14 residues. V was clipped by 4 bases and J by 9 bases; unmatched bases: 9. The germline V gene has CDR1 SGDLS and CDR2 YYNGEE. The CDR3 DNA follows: TGTGCCAGCAGCCCCAGCGGGGGAGGTCCCATTCAGTACTTC. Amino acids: CASSPSGGGPIQYF.

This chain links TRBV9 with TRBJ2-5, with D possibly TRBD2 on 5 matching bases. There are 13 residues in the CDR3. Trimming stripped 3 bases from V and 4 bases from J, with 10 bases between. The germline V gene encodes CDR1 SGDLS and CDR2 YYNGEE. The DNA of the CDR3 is TGTGCCAGCAGCGCGGACTCCCGAGAGACCCAGTACTTC. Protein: CASSADSRETQYF.